These 16 T cell receptor beta chains came from one sample sequenced in a study of spatial heterogeneity in lung cancer. TCRdb passed the 5' RACE reads through MiXCR, listing each CDR3 protein once. The top ten clones hold 25% to 35% of a sample with around 29,000 distinct CDR3 sequences, about 10% of them seen once. Regarding time point: blood at routine non-recurrence follow-up after resection. Sequencing was performed on PBMCs, taken at follow-up. The receptors here all came from a female donor with early-stage non-small cell lung cancer.

This clonotype was seen at least ten times. This chain connects TRBV2 to TRBJ2-1; D could derive from TRBD1 or TRBD2 (6 bases each). V was cut by 8 bases and J by 5 bases, with 10 bases left in between. The CDR3 consists of 12 residues. Germline V CDR1 and CDR2: SNHLY, FYNNEI. The CDR3 DNA sequence: TGTGCCAGCGGAGGGGGACACAATGAGCAGTTCTTC. Amino acid sequence: CASGGGHNEQFF. The variable domain in full, completed from reference TRBV2 and TRBJ2-1, reads EPEVTQTPSHQVTQMGQEVILRCVPISNHLYFYWYRQILGQKVEFLVSFYNNEISEKSEIFDDQFSVERPDGSNFTLKIRSTKLEDSAMYFCASGGGHNEQFFGPGTRLTVL.

J is TRBJ2-1 and V is TRBV10-3; TRBD1 matches 8 bases. From germline, CDR1 is ENHRY and CDR2 SYGVKD. There are 16 residues in the CDR3. The V and J ends lost 4 bases and 8 bases, in that order; junction bases with no gene match: 13. This CDR3 reads CAISAYRDRPSDEQFF. CDR3 DNA sequence: TGTGCCATCAGTGCCTACCGGGACAGGCCATCTGATGAGCAGTTCTTC.

This clonotype has ten or more counts. V gene TRBV12-3 or TRBV12-4 combines with J gene TRBJ2-3; 7 bases are a match to TRBD1. This CDR3 has 17 residues. The J segment lost 0 bases and the V segment lost 5 bases, leaving 11 bases of the junction unmatched. CDR3: CASSNPSTGYSTDTQYF. In nucleotides, the CDR3 is TGTGCCAGCAGTAATCCCTCGACAGGGTATAGCACAGATACGCAGTATTTT.

CDR3 DNA: TGTGCCAGCAGTTTAGCCAATTTCCGGGAATACAAACAGCCCCAGCATTTT. Translation: CASSLANFREYKQPQHF. The chain has TRBV28 and TRBJ1-5; D call uncertain. CDR3 length: 17 residues. V lost 2 bases to trimming and J lost 7 bases, with 21 bases between them. Per the germline V gene, CDR1 is MDHEN and CDR2 is SYDVKM.

In regard to this clonotype: This may come from a read error, since a much larger clone is one base off. The V gene is TRBV28, the J gene TRBJ2-7; 9 positions agree with TRBD1. In germline, CDR1 is MDHEN, CDR2 SYDVKM. The CDR3 covers 13 residues. J gave up 3 bases and V 11 bases, and 8 bases lay outside the gene matches. The CDR3 loop is CAGSGTGNYEQYF. CDR3 in DNA: TGTGCCGGTTCAGGGACAGGGAACTACGAGCAGTACTTC.

This clonotype was observed at least ten times. This rearrangement joins TRBV5-4 to TRBJ2-7; no firm D call. Trimming took 0 bases from V and 2 from J, leaving 6 bases between them. CDR3 length equals 13 residues. In germline, CDR1 is SGHNT, CDR2 YYREEE (reference sequence). This CDR3 is CASSLEQTYEQYF. The DNA for the CDR3 is TGTGCCAGCAGCTTGGAACAGACCTACGAGCAGTACTTC.

This clonotype was detected many times. The V and J genes are TRBV3-1 and TRBJ2-5, with 8 bases identical to TRBD2. V dropped 3 bases and J dropped 0; count of bases not matched to a gene: 6. Germline CDR1 is LGHDT and CDR2 is YNNKEL (reference sequence). The CDR3 is made up of 16 amino acids. In DNA form, the CDR3 reads TGTGCCAGCAGCCAGAGCGGGGGAGAGTACCAAGAGACCCAGTACTTC. It specifies CASSQSGGEYQETQYF.

The sample holds a few counts of this clonotype. The chain couples TRBV6-5 to TRBJ1-4, with D possibly matching TRBD1 (5 bases). Trimming cost V 5 bases and J 4 bases, with 14 bases left between them. This CDR3 spans 15 amino acids. Germline V gene sequence: CDR1 MNHEY, CDR2 SVGAGI. The CDR3 DNA is TGTGCCAGCAGTAGGATTGGGGCAGATAATGAAAAACTGTTTTTT. Translation: CASSRIGADNEKLFF.

This clonotype was observed a handful of times. The V gene is TRBV28, the J gene TRBJ1-1, with D possibly TRBD1 on 5 matching bases. V dropped 6 bases and J dropped 3 bases, with 20 bases sitting between them. Germline V gene data show CDR1 as MDHEN and CDR2 as SYDVKM. This CDR3 has 16 amino acids. The CDR3 is CASSPPGGRRDTEAFF. CDR3 sequence (DNA): TGTGCCAGCAGCCCCCCTGGGGGGAGACGGGACACTGAAGCTTTCTTT. Variable domain in full (rest from reference TRBV28 and TRBJ1-1): DVKVTQSSRYLVKRTGEKVFLECVQDMDHENMFWYRQDPGLGLRLIYFSYDVKMKEKGDIPEGYSVSREKKERFSLILESASTNQTSMYLCASSPPGGRRDTEAFFGQGTRLTVV.

This clonotype was observed many times. The V call is TRBV6-4, the J call TRBJ2-3; D call uncertain. Deletions cut 4 bases from V and 0 bases from J, with 8 bases between. CDR1 is MRHNA, CDR2 SNTAGT, per germline. This CDR3 comprises 14 residues. The CDR3 DNA sequence: TGTGCCAGCAGTGCCGATCAGAGCACAGATACGCAGTATTTT. As protein: CASSADQSTDTQYF.

This clonotype occurred many times. This chain connects TRBV7-2 to TRBJ2-3, with 8 bases identical to TRBD1. The CDR3 sequence is 15 residues long. V gave up 6 bases and J gave up 1 base; unmatched junction bases: 6. The germline V gene has CDR1 SGHTA and CDR2 FQGNSA. CDR3 region: CASRSTGVGTDTQYF. The CDR3 nucleotides read TGTGCCAGCAGGTCGACAGGGGTGGGCACAGATACGCAGTATTTT.

V and J are TRBV28 and TRBJ2-7, with 7 bases matching TRBD1. V shed 6 bases, J shed 0 bases, and the junction held 8 bases outside the gene matches. The CDR3 consists of 15 residues. Germline CDR1 reads MDHEN; CDR2 reads SYDVKM. In DNA form, the CDR3 reads TGTGCCAGCAGCCCGGCCGCAGGGGGCTCCTACGAGCAGTACTTC. This translates into CASSPAAGGSYEQYF.

This rearrangement joins TRBV14 to TRBJ2-5; D assignment may be TRBD1 or TRBD2 (5 bases each). The CDR3 is 15 residues long. Germline CDR1 reads SGHDN; CDR2 reads FVKESK. V lost 4 bases, J lost 4 bases, and 16 bases lay in between. The CDR3 coding sequence is TGTGCCAGCAGCCTCGGGGCCTCCCTTGGAGAGACCCAGTACTTC. It codes for CASSLGASLGETQYF.

The table lists this clonotype with a few counts. V gene TRBV6-5 combines with J gene TRBJ2-5; TRBD2 might be the D (6 bases). The CDR3 consists of 15 residues. Germline CDR1 reads MNHEY; CDR2 reads SVGAGI. V shed 2 bases and J shed 5 bases, with 15 bases lying between them. The CDR3 DNA sequence: TGTGCCAGCAGTTACACGGGACTCATGGACGAGACCCAGTACTTC. Protein product: CASSYTGLMDETQYF.

This clonotype was seen only a few times. The chain joins TRBV6-5 to TRBJ2-7, with D perhaps given as TRBD1 or TRBD2 (5 bases each). The CDR3 has 15 amino acids. Trimming shortened V by 2 bases and J by 2 bases, and 13 bases separated the two germline ends. From germline, CDR1 is MNHEY and CDR2 SVGAGI. CDR3 DNA: TGTGCCAGCAGTTACGCCGGGACGGACACCTACGAGCAGTACTTC. It codes for CASSYAGTDTYEQYF.

To note about this clonotype: A much larger clone lies a single base off, so this may be a read error. The chain employs TRBV5-4 and TRBJ2-2, with 7 positions matching TRBD1. The CDR3 length is 15 residues. The germline CDR1 and CDR2 sequences are SGHNT and YYREEE (reference sequence). This CDR3 is CARSSGDRVAGELFF. DNA for the CDR3: TGTGCCAGAAGCTCCGGAGACAGGGTGGCCGGGGAGCTGTTTTTT.